This T cell receptor beta chain was sequenced for a study of HIV-infected children after antiretroviral therapy interruption. General study results and limits: Naive CD4+ CDR3 sharing between time points fell after interruption began.

Details on this clonotype: The target antigen is unknown. At one end the junction does not follow the germline gene, possibly because of a read error.

The treatment here: PENTA 11 planned treatment interruption arm or continuous ART arm. Naive CD4+ CD45RA+ CD45RO- T cells were sorted from thawed PBMCs. Looked up from germline, CDR1 is DFQATT and CDR2 is SNEGSKA (reference sequence). The CDR3 runs to 15 residues. Unique molecular identifiers were included in an RNA-based 3' RACE TCR library. TCRdb re-derived calls from the 3' RACE reads in MiXCR, one entry per CDR3 protein. The table lists about 86,000 distinct CDR3 sequences, 5.5% to 8.5% of them singletons. The starting material was CD45RA+ CD4+ T cells from PBMCs, pooled from several time points, obtained from a donor given antiretroviral therapy, either interrupted or continuous. Subset defined: naive CD4+ CD45RA+ CD45RO- T cells. This receptor was obtained from a pool of human donors with HIV. This rearrangement joins TRBV20-1 to TRBJ2-7, with 8 nucleotides matching TRBD1. The CDR3 reads CSARDRQGMSYEQNF. Here the CDR3 DNA reads TGCAGTGCTAGAGACAGACAGGGGATGTCCTACGAGCAGAACTTC.